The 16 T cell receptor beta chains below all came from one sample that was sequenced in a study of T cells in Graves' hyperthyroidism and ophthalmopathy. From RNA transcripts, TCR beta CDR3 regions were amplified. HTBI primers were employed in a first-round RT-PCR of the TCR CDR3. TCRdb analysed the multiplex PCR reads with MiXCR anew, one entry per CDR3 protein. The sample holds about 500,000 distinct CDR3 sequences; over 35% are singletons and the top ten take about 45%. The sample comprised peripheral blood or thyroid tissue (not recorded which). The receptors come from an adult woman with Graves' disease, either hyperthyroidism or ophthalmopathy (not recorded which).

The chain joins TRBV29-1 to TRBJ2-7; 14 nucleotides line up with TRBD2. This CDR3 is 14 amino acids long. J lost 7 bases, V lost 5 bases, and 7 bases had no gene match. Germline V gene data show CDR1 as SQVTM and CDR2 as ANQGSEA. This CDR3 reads CSVSQTSGREEQYF. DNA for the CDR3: TGCAGCGTTTCCCAGACTAGCGGGAGGGAGGAGCAGTACTTC.

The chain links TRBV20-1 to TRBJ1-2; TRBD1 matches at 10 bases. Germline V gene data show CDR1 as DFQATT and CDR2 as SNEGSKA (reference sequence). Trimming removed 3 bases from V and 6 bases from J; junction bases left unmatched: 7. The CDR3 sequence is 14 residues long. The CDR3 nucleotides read TGCAGTGCTAGCGTCGGGACAGGGGACAATGGCTACACCTTC. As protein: CSASVGTGDNGYTF.

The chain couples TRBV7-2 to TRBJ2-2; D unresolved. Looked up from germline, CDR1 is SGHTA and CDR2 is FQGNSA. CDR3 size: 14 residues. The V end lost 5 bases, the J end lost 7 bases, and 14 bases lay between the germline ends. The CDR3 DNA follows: TGTGCCAGCAGCCGCATCACGAGGATCGGGGAGCTGTTTTTT. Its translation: CASSRITRIGELFF.

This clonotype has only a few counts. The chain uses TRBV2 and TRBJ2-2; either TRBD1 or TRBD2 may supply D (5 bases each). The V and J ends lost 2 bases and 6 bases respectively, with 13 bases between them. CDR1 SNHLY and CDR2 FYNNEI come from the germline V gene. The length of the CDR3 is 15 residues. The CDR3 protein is CASSESLQGAGELFF. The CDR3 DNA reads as TGTGCCAGCAGTGAATCTCTTCAGGGAGCCGGGGAGCTGTTTTTT.

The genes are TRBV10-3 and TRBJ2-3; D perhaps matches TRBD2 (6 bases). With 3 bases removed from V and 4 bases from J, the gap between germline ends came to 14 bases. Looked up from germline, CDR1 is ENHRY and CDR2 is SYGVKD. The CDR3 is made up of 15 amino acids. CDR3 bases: TGTGCCATCAGTGAACGAGGAGGGCGCGCAGATACGCAGTATTTT. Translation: CAISERGGRADTQYF.

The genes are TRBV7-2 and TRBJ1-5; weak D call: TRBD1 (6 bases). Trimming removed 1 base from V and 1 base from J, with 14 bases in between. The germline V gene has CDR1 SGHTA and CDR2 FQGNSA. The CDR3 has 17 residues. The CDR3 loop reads CASSLGQAGASNQPQHF. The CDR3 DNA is TGTGCCAGCAGCTTAGGACAGGCGGGTGCAAGCAATCAGCCCCAGCATTTT. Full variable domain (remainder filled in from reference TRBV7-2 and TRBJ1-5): GAGVSQSPSNKVTEKGKDVELRCDPISGHTALYWYRQSLGQGLEFLIYFQGNSAPDKSGLPSDRFSAERTGGSVSTLTIQRTQQEDSAVYLCASSLGQAGASNQPQHFGDGTRLSIL.

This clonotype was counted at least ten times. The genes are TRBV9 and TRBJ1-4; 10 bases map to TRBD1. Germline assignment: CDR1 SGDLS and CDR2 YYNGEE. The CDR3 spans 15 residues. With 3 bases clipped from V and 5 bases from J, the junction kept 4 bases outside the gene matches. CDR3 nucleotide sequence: TGTGCCAGCAGCGGGGACAGGGGATTCAATGAAAAACTGTTTTTT. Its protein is CASSGDRGFNEKLFF.

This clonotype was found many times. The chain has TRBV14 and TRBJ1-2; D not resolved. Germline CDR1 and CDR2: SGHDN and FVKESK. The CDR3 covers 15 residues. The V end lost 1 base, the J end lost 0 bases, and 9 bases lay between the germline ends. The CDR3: CASSQVGESNYGYTF. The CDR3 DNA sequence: TGTGCCAGCAGCCAAGTCGGGGAATCTAACTATGGCTACACCTTC.

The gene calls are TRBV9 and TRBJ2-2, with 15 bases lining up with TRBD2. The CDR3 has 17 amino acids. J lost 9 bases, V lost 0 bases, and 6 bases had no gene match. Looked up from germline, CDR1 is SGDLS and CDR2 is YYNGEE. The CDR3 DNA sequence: TGTGCCAGCAGCGTAGCTCCCGGACTAGCGGGAGGGTGGGAGCTGTTTTTT. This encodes CASSVAPGLAGGWELFF.

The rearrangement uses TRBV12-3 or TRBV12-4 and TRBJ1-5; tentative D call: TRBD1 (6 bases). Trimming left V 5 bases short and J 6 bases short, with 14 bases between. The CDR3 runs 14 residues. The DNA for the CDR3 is TGTGCCAGCAGTACAGGGTATCGAGGTCAGCCCCAGCATTTT. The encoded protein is CASSTGYRGQPQHF.

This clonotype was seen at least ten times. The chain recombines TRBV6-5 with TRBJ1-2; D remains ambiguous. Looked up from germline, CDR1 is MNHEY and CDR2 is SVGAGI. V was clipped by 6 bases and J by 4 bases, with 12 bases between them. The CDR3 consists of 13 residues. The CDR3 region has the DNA TGTGCCAGCAGGCCGGGGTCGGGCTATGGCTACACCTTC. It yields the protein CASRPGSGYGYTF.

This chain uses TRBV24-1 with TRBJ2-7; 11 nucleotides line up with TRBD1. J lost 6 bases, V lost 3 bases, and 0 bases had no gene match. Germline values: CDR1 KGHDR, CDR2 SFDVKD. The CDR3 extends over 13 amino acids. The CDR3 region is CATSDGQGAEQYF. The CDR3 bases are TGTGCCACCAGTGATGGACAGGGGGCCGAGCAGTACTTC.

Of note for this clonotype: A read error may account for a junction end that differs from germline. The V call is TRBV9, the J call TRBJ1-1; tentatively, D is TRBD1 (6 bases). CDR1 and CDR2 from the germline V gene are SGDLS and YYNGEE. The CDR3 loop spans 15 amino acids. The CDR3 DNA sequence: TGTGCCAGCAGCGATGGACAGCGGATAAACACTAAAGCTTTCTTT. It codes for CASSDGQRINTKAFF.

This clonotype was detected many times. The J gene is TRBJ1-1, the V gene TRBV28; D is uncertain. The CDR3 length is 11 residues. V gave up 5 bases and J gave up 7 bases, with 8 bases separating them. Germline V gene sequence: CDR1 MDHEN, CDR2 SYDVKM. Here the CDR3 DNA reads TGTGCCAGCAGTCTCAGGTTTGAAGCTTTCTTT. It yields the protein CASSLRFEAFF.

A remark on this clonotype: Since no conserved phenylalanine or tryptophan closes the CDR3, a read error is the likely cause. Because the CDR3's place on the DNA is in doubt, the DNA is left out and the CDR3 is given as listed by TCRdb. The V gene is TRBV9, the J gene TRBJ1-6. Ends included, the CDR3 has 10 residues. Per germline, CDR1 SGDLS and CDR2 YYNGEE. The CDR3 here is CASSVGNSHY.

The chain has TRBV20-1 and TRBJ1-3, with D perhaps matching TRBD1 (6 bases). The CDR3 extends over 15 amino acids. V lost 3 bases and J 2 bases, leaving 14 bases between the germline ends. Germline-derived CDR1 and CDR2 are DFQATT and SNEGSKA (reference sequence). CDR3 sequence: CSARLRGATGNTIYF. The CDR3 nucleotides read TGCAGTGCTAGGCTGAGGGGGGCTACTGGAAACACCATATATTTT.